This is a list of T cell receptor beta chains from one sample in a study of T cells in localized non-small cell lung cancer. Profiled with immunoSEQ multiplex PCR; TCRdb holds only in-frame clones, not every one. The sample contains about 26,000 clones, over 70% of which appear only once. Sequences were derived from peripheral blood, sampled before any cancer treatment. Receptor source: a man between 40 and 75 years old with stage III squamous cell lung carcinoma. CDR3s leave out the opening cysteine and the closing phenylalanine or tryptophan. Fields, in order: V gene, clone size, CDR3 protein. The listing skips clone size in some rows; elsewhere it reads once, few, many or a size class.

V: TRBV5-4
size: few
CDR3: ASSLHGRTYEQY

V: TRBV5-1
size: .
CDR3: ASSLAPNNEQF

V: TRBV27
size: .
CDR3: ASSLTAVSNQPQH

V: TRBV9
size: few
CDR3: ASSAEQALGSQETQY

V: TRBV15
size: few
CDR3: ATSPYTDSNQPQH

V: TRBV12-2
size: .
CDR3: ASRWETSTQSRANVLT

V: TRBV7-3
size: .
CDR3: ASRRGGSSYNEQF

V: TRBV7-6
size: .
CDR3: ASSLEGTVLVDEQF

V: TRBV11-2
size: medium-sized
CDR3: AIGAYEQY

V: TRBV12-2
size: .
CDR3: ASRFPGYTQY

V: TRBV19
size: .
CDR3: ASSIGKGGYTQY

V: TRBV14
size: .
CDR3: ASSQGYYGGGPYNEQF

V: TRBV11-2
size: .
CDR3: ASSLGQRASYEQY

V: TRBV5-1
size: .
CDR3: ASSLAGGLTDTQY

V: TRBV5-6
size: .
CDR3: ASSLVSEQF

V: TRBV6-1
size: once
CDR3: ASSEHSLNTEAF

V: TRBV19
size: .
CDR3: ASKWDLNTGELF

V: TRBV5-4
size: .
CDR3: ASSRDRGQPQH

V: TRBV9
size: .
CDR3: ASSVATYTDTQY

V: TRBV29-1
size: .
CDR3: SVEETGGIGGYT

V: TRBV28
size: few
CDR3: ASSRDRGHYGYT

V: TRBV2
size: .
CDR3: ASSDPTGGSTDTQY

V: TRBV15
size: .
CDR3: ATSRDPGRGNTGELF

V: TRBV6-5
size: .
CDR3: ASSKGQTEAF

V: TRBV2
size: .
CDR3: ASSGDRVANQPQH

V: TRBV28
size: .
CDR3: ASSLIRWETQY

V: TRBV2
size: .
CDR3: ASRATGYDGELF

V: TRBV20-1
size: .
CDR3: SARGGKQY

V: TRBV9
size: .
CDR3: ASSAGTRSYQETQY

V: TRBV2
size: once
CDR3: ASGRETQY

V: TRBV9
size: .
CDR3: ASSPGQGGGETQY

V: TRBV11-2
size: .
CDR3: ASSLEGGRNTIY

V: TRBV9
size: .
CDR3: ASSGAGTGRPGANVLT

V: TRBV6-1
size: .
CDR3: ASSEDRGNTIY

V: TRBV5-5
size: .
CDR3: ASSLTTVSDTQY

V: TRBV28
size: .
CDR3: ASSFYRDTNEKLF